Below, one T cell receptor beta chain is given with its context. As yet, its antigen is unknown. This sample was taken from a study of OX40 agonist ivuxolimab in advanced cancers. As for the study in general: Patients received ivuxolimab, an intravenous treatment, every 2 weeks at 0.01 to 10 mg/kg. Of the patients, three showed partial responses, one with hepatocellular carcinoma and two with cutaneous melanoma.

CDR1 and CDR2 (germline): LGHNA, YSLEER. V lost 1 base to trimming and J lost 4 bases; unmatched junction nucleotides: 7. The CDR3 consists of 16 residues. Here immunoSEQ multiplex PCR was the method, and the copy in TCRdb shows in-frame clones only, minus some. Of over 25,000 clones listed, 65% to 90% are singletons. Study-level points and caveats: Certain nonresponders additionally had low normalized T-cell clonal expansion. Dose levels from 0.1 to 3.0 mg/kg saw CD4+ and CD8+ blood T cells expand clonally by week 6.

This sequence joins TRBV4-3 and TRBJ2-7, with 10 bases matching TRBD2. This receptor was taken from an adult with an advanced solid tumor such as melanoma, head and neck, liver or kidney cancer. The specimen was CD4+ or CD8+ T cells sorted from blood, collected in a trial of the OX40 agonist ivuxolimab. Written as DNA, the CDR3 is TGCGCCAGCAGCCAAGGGTTTAGCGGGGGGATTTACGAGCAGTACTTC. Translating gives CASSQGFSGGIYEQYF.